The T cell receptor (beta chain) described here comes from a study of cytomegalovirus exposure and HLA in healthy donors. From the roughly 120-subject validation cohort, which was separate from the roughly 710-subject first cohort, the donors were drawn. Generated by immunoSEQ multiplex PCR, the TCRdb table keeps only in-frame clones and is missing some. This repertoire shows about 97,000 clones, around 96% found once; its top ten account for 0.89%. This CDR3 is 14 amino acids long. Losses at the gene ends were 7 bases for V and 6 bases for J; bases not matched to a gene: 5. Per the germline V gene, CDR1 is MDHEN and CDR2 is SYDVKM.

Sequenced material: PBMCs. The chain uses TRBV28 and TRBJ2-2; 10 nucleotides agree with TRBD2. The source of this sequence is a woman aged 18-29 years in good health and CMV-seronegative. The CDR3 reads CASKSSGRAGELFF. The DNA for the CDR3 is TGTGCCAGCAAGTCCAGCGGGAGGGCCGGGGAGCTGTTTTTT.